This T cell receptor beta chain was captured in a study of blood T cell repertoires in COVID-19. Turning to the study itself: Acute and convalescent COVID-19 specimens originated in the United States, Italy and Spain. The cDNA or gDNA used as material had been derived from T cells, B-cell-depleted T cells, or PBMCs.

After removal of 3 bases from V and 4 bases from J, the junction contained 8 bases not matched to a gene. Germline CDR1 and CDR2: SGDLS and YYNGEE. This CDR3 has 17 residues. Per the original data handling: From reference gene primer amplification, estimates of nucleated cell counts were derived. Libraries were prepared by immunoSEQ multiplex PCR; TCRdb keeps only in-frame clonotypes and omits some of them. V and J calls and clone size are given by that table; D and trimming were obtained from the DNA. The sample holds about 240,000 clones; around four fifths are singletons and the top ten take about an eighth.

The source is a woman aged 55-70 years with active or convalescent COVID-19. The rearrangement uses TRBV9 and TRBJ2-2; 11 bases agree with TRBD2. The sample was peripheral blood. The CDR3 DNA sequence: TGTGCCAGCAGCGCCTCCGGGACTAGCGGAACCACCGGGGAGCTGTTTTTT. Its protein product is CASSASGTSGTTGELFF.